Detailed here is one T cell receptor beta chain. What it binds is not known. The junction does not match germline at one end; this may be a read error. There are 15 residues in the CDR3. Per the germline V gene, CDR1 is LNHNV and CDR2 is YYDKDF (reference sequence). The sample comes from a study of CD8+CD57+ T cells in acquired aplastic anemia. Profiles of TCR beta VDJ and CDR3 were generated from a genomic DNA template. TCRdb ran MiXCR on the reads and lists one entry per CDR3 protein. The profile shows some 150,000 distinct CDR3 sequences, about 52% of them singletons. Findings of the study overall: Common to patients and controls were about 31 CD8+ CDR3 sequences.

Previously, flow cytometry had revealed CD8+CD57+ cell expansion in the patients chosen for sequencing. No patient had been given any therapy when blood was sampled. The sequence was collected from a human donor with aplastic anemia. This sequence joins TRBV15 and TRBJ2-7; perhaps TRBD2 as D (6 bases). TRBJ2-5 explains the end of the DNA better; the J call may be wrong. Sequenced sample: sorted CD4+, CD8+, or CD8+CD57+ T cells (not recorded which) from PBMCs. The CDR3 DNA is TGTGCCGCCAGCAGAGATCTGGAGGGGCCGGAGACCCAGTACTTC. Protein product: CAASRDLEGPETQYF.